A selection of T cell receptor beta chains follows, all from one sample in a study of blood T cell repertoires in COVID-19. Produced via immunoSEQ multiplex PCR; TCRdb's table is partial and in-frame only. The sample shows 52,000 or so clones, 65% to 90% of them seen only once. The sample comprised peripheral blood. The receptors come from a human donor in a cohort sampled during active COVID-19. The CDR3 runs from the conserved cysteine through the conserved F or W. D genes are given only for firm matches. Expanded clones get a size class; other rows say once, few or many, or leave the size out.

- | TRBJ2-5 | TRBV30 | - | CAWSGRIGGGAKTQYF | TGTGCCTGGAGTGGCCGCATAGGGGGAGGGGCAAAGACCCAGTACTTC
- | TRBJ2-3 | TRBV7-2 | TRBD2 | CASSLALAATDTQYF | TGTGCCAGCAGCTTAGCACTAGCGGCCACAGATACGCAGTATTTT
- | TRBJ2-3 | TRBV21-1 | - | CASSTERDITDTQYF | TGTGCCAGCAGCACGGAGCGGGATATCACAGATACGCAGTATTTT
- | TRBJ1-1 | TRBV5-1 | TRBD1 | CASSLARGTGDPNTEAFF | TGCGCCAGCAGCTTGGCCCGTGGGACAGGGGACCCGAACACTGAAGCTTTCTTT
- | TRBJ1-6 | TRBV3-1/TRBV3-2 | TRBD1 | CASSQGQGKSPLHF | TGTGCCAGCAGCCAAGGACAGGGTAAATCACCCCTCCACTTT
- | TRBJ1-6 | TRBV9 | - | CASSVGSGNSPLHF | TGTGCCAGCAGCGTTGGGTCGGGAAATTCACCCCTCCACTTT
once | TRBJ2-7 | TRBV4-2 | TRBD2 | CASSQVAGGGYEQYF | TGTGCCAGCAGCCAAGTAGCGGGAGGCGGCTACGAGCAGTACTTC
- | TRBJ2-7 | TRBV6-2/TRBV6-3 | TRBD2 | CASSKWAGERDEQYF | TGTGCCAGCAGTAAGTGGGCGGGAGAAAGGGACGAGCAGTACTTC
- | TRBJ1-1 | TRBV7-9 | - | CASSLGRGRGTEAFF | TGTGCCAGCAGCTTAGGCCGCGGGAGAGGGACTGAAGCTTTCTTT
- | TRBJ2-1 | TRBV10-3 | TRBD1 | CAISESRGTGTITDEQFF | TGTGCCATCAGTGAGTCCCGGGGGACAGGGACAATTACGGATGAGCAGTTCTTC
few | TRBJ2-2 | TRBV5-1 | - | CASSYGVNTGELFF | TGCGCCAGCAGCTACGGGGTTAACACCGGGGAGCTGTTTTTT
- | TRBJ1-1 | TRBV6-5 | - | CASRVLTDTEAFF | TGTGCCAGCAGGGTTTTAACTGACACTGAAGCTTTCTTT
few | TRBJ2-7 | TRBV27 | - | CASRGRTGNGGEQYF | TGTGCCAGCAGGGGAAGAACAGGGAATGGAGGCGAGCAGTACTTC
- | TRBJ2-1 | TRBV6-2/TRBV6-3 | TRBD2 | CASSYSSRWGGEQFF | TGTGCCAGCAGTTACTCGAGTCGATGGGGGGGTGAGCAGTTCTTC
- | TRBJ1-1 | TRBV19 | TRBD1 | CASRRDRGIIREAFF | TGTGCCAGTAGGAGGGACAGGGGAATCATCCGGGAAGCTTTCTTT
once | TRBJ1-5 | TRBV7-9 | - | CASSRHPDQPQHF | TGTGCCAGCAGCCGACACCCCGATCAGCCCCAGCATTTT
- | TRBJ2-1 | TRBV5-5 | TRBD1 | CASSPGTVAPSEQFF | TGTGCCAGCAGTCCCGGGACAGTGGCACCGAGTGAGCAGTTCTTC
- | TRBJ2-1 | TRBV7-2 | TRBD2 | CASSSGPEREGRMFF | TGTGCCAGCAGCTCGGGGCCAGAGCGGGAGGGCCGGATGTTCTTC
few | TRBJ1-1 | TRBV5-1 | - | CASSWDQGGDTEAFF | TGCGCCAGCAGCTGGGACCAGGGAGGGGACACTGAAGCTTTCTTT
- | TRBJ2-7 | TRBV28 | TRBD1 | CASSPTGSYEQYF | TGTGCCAGCAGTCCGACAGGGTCCTACGAGCAGTACTTC
medium-sized | TRBJ2-1 | TRBV9 | TRBD1 | CASSPGQGRYNEQFF | TGTGCCAGCAGCCCGGGACAGGGAAGGTACAATGAGCAGTTCTTC
- | TRBJ2-7 | TRBV4-3 | TRBD2 | CASSQRGSGRAYEQYF | TGCGCCAGCAGCCAGAGGGGTAGCGGGAGGGCCTACGAGCAGTACTTC
- | TRBJ1-3 | TRBV2 | - | CASSEMIAPSGNTIYF | TGTGCCAGCAGTGAAATGATAGCTCCCTCTGGAAACACCATATATTTT
once | TRBJ1-1 | TRBV5-1 | - | CASSLVSGALTEAFF | TGCGCCAGCAGCTTGGTTTCAGGGGCCCTCACTGAAGCTTTCTTT
once | TRBJ2-2 | TRBV29-1 | TRBD2 | CSVEASGSRTGELFF | TGCAGCGTTGAGGCTAGCGGGAGTCGGACCGGGGAGCTGTTTTTT
large | TRBJ2-2 | TRBV7-9 | TRBD2 | CASSLAKGLAGVFTGELFF | TGTGCCAGCAGCTTAGCAAAGGGACTAGCGGGAGTTTTCACCGGGGAGCTGTTTTTT
- | TRBJ2-7 | TRBV30 | - | CAWSRGTYYEQYF | TGTGCCTGGAGTAGGGGGACATACTACGAGCAGTACTTC
- | TRBJ2-6 | TRBV28 | - | CASSIGGTYYSGANVLTF | TGTGCCAGCTCCATTGGGGGGACGTATTACTCTGGGGCCAACGTCCTGACTTTC
- | TRBJ2-5 | TRBV27 | TRBD2 | CASSLGGGRAGRETQYF | TGTGCCAGCAGTTTAGGTGGCGGGAGGGCCGGAAGGGAGACCCAGTACTTC
- | TRBJ1-4 | TRBV18 | - | CASSRDTSEKLFF | TGTGCCAGCTCACGGGACACATCTGAAAAACTGTTTTTT
- | TRBJ2-6 | TRBV14 | - | CASSQAQGRISGANVLTF | TGTGCCAGCAGCCAAGCCCAAGGGAGGATCTCTGGGGCCAACGTCCTGACTTTC
- | TRBJ2-1 | TRBV4-1 | TRBD2 | CASSQGLLAGGTNEQFF | TGCGCCAGCAGCCAAGGACTACTAGCGGGGGGAACCAATGAGCAGTTCTTC
once | TRBJ2-3 | TRBV28 | - | CASSSPRSRGGRTQYF | TGTGCCAGCAGTTCTCCTAGGTCTAGGGGGGGCCGTACGCAGTATTTT
- | TRBJ2-3 | TRBV18 | TRBD2 | CATRRGTSGIGDTQYF | TGTGCCACCCGACGGGGGACTAGCGGGATAGGAGATACGCAGTATTTT
- | TRBJ2-1 | TRBV7-3 | - | CASSLIPSVSSYNEQFF | TGTGCCAGCAGCTTAATTCCTAGCGTGAGCTCCTACAATGAGCAGTTCTTC
- | TRBJ1-5 | TRBV25-1 | - | CASSEGGGNQPQHF | TGTGCCAGCAGTGAGGGGGGAGGCAATCAGCCCCAGCATTTT
- | TRBJ2-5 | TRBV9 | TRBD1 | CASSAQGDTETQYF | TGTGCCAGCAGCGCCCAGGGGGATACCGAGACCCAGTACTTC
once | TRBJ2-2 | TRBV6-5 | - | CASRGQMNTGELFF | TGTGCCAGCAGGGGACAAATGAACACCGGGGAGCTGTTTTTT
- | TRBJ1-1 | TRBV6-6 | - | CASAADPNTEAFF | TGTGCCAGTGCTGCAGATCCGAACACTGAAGCTTTCTTT
- | TRBJ2-7 | TRBV5-1 | TRBD2 | CASSGRLAGVMYEQYF | TGCGCCAGCAGCGGGAGACTAGCGGGAGTTATGTACGAGCAGTACTTC
- | TRBJ1-5 | TRBV11-2 | TRBD1 | CASSLDPTGVGRPQHF | TGTGCCAGCAGCTTAGATCCAACAGGGGTCGGGCGGCCCCAGCATTTT
- | TRBJ2-1 | TRBV7-2 | TRBD2 | CASSQGLAGDFYNEQFF | TGTGCCAGCAGTCAAGGACTAGCGGGAGACTTTTACAATGAGCAGTTCTTC
- | TRBJ2-7 | TRBV28 | - | CASSLSFLNPYEQYF | TGTGCCAGCAGTTTAAGCTTTTTAAACCCCTACGAGCAGTACTTC
- | TRBJ1-5 | TRBV7-2 | - | CASSLGLGGAVQSQHF | TGTGCCAGCAGCTTAGGGTTAGGGGGGGCCGTCCAGTCCCAGCATTTT
- | TRBJ1-5 | TRBV5-1 | - | CATEPSGRQPQHF | TGCGCCACCGAGCCCTCCGGGAGACAGCCCCAGCATTTT